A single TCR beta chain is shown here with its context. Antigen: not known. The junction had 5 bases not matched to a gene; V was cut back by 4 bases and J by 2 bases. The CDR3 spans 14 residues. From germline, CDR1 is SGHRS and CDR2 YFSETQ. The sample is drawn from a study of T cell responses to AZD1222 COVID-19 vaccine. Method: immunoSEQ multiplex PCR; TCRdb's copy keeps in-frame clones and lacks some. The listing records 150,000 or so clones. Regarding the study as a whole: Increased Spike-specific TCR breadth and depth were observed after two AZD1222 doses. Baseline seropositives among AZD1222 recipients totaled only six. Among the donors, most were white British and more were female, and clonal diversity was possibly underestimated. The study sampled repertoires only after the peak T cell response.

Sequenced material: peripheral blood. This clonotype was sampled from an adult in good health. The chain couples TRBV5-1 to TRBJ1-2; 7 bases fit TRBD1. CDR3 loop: CASSARTGNYGYTF. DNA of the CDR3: TGCGCCAGCAGCGCTCGGACAGGAAACTATGGCTACACCTTC.